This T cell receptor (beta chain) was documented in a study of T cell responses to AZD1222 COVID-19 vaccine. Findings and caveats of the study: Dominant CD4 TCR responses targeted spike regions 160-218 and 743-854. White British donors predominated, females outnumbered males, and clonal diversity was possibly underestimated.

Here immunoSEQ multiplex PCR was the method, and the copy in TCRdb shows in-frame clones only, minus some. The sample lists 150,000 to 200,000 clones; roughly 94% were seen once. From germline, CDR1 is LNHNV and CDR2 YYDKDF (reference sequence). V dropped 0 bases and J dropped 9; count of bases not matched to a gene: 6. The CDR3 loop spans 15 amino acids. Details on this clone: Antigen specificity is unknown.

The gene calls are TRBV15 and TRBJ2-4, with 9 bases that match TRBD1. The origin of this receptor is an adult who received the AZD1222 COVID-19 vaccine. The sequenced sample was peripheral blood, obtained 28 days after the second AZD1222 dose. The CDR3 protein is CATSRDRMTGGIQYF. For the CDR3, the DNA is TGTGCCACCAGCAGAGATCGTATGACAGGGGGCATTCAGTACTTC.